These 7 T cell receptor beta chains came from one sample sequenced in a study of vaccination and CD4 T cells after COVID-19. With the Oncomine TCR Beta short-read assay, DNA from cultured CD4+ T cells was sequenced. TCRdb processed the PCR reads anew with MiXCR; each CDR3 protein has one entry. The table includes about 21,000 distinct CDR3 sequences, 35% to 45% detected once. As for time point: late sampling 161 to 241 days after vaccination in a few convalescent patients. Sample treatment: approximately nine-day PBMC culture with coronavirus spike peptide pools or control peptides (ViraFEST assay). Their antigen targets remain unknown. This specimen consisted of CD4+ T cells from blood, cultured in vitro, obtained about 7 months after SARS-CoV-2 vaccination. Receptor source: a human donor who had recovered from COVID-19.

This clonotype was found a few times. V and J are TRBV7-2 and TRBJ2-1; 7 nucleotides align to TRBD1. V was pared by 5 bases and J by 2 bases, with 3 bases of the junction left unmatched. The V gene's germline CDR1 is SGHTA and CDR2 FQGNSA. The CDR3 contains 14 residues. The CDR3 spells CASSPGTAYNEQFF. Here the CDR3 DNA reads TGTGCCAGCAGCCCCGGGACAGCCTACAATGAGCAGTTCTTC.

This clonotype was picked up a small number of times. The rearrangement uses TRBV7-2 and TRBJ2-7; perhaps TRBD2 as D (6 bases). There are 13 residues in the CDR3. The germline V gene has CDR1 SGHTA and CDR2 FQGNSA. Trimming took 3 bases from V and 7 from J, leaving 13 bases between them. CDR3 DNA: TGTGCCAGCAGCTTCTTGACTAGTCGGGAGCAGTACTTC. This sequence encodes CASSFLTSREQYF.

V is TRBV6-1 and J is TRBJ2-7, with 10 bases identical to TRBD2. J lost 3 bases, V lost 2 bases, and 16 bases had no gene match. Germline V gene sequence: CDR1 MNHNS, CDR2 SASEGT. The CDR3 runs 19 residues. CDR3 bases: TGTGCCAGCAGTGAATATCGTAGCGGGAGGCTTAGGAGGTTCTACGAGCAGTACTTC. It translates to CASSEYRSGRLRRFYEQYF.

J is TRBJ2-7 and V is TRBV19; D is possibly TRBD1 (6 bases). The CDR3 extends over 15 amino acids. Germline V gene sequence: CDR1 LNHDA, CDR2 SQIVND (reference sequence). V was pared by 0 bases and J by 5 bases, with 14 bases between. The CDR3 region has the DNA TGTGCCAGTAGTATAGAAGGGCAGGGGCGTAACGAGCAGTACTTC. This translates into CASSIEGQGRNEQYF. Complete variable domain (other parts from reference TRBV19 and TRBJ2-7): DGGITQSPKYLFRKEGQNVTLSCEQNLNHDAMYWYRQDPGQGLRLIYYSQIVNDFQKGDIAEGYSVSREKKESFPLTVTSAQKNPTAFYLCASSIEGQGRNEQYFGPGTRLTVT.

This clonotype turned up a few times. The chain links TRBV28 to TRBJ2-5; 10 nucleotides line up with TRBD2. The V and J ends lost 9 bases and 1 base, in that order; junction bases with no gene match: 11. Per germline, CDR1 MDHEN and CDR2 SYDVKM. CDR3 length equals 16 residues. CDR3 sequence reads: CARPPVASGSQETQYF. CDR3 coding DNA: TGTGCCAGGCCCCCTGTGGCTAGCGGGAGCCAAGAGACCCAGTACTTC.

This clonotype was seen a handful of times. V and J are TRBV7-8 and TRBJ2-1; either TRBD1 or TRBD2 may supply D (6 bases each). The CDR3 covers 15 residues. Germline V gene data show CDR1 as SGHVS and CDR2 as FQNEAQ. Trimming took off 2 bases at V and 3 bases at J, with 11 bases between the two ends. The CDR3 spells CASSLRGDLYNEQFF. The DNA of the CDR3 is TGTGCCAGCAGCTTAAGGGGGGATCTCTACAATGAGCAGTTCTTC. Looking up the rest from reference TRBV7-8 and TRBJ2-1 gives the full variable domain: GAGVSQSPRYKVAKRGQDVALRCDPISGHVSLFWYQQALGQGPEFLTYFQNEAQLDKSGLPSDRFFAERPEGSVSTLKIQRTQQEDSAVYLCASSLRGDLYNEQFFGPGTRLTVL.

This clonotype has only a few counts. This chain uses TRBV6-1 with TRBJ1-5; D is perhaps TRBD1 (6 bases). The CDR3 is 19 amino acids. Germline V gene sequence: CDR1 MNHNS, CDR2 SASEGT. The V gene lost 5 bases and the J gene lost 2 bases, with 25 bases spanning the gap. CDR3 sequence (DNA): TGTGCCAGCAGTCACCTCCCCTGGACTGAGGGGGTAGGCAATCAGCCCCAGCATTTT. Translation gives CASSHLPWTEGVGNQPQHF.